This entry concerns a single T cell receptor (beta chain). The antigen remains undetermined. The data were taken from a study of CD8+ T cells in alopecia areata. Overall study context: By percentage of affected scalp area, the severity of treated patients was scored.

CDR1 and CDR2 from the germline V gene are SGHVS and FNYEAQ. V was trimmed by 1 base and J by 1 base, leaving 6 bases between them. This CDR3 has 14 amino acids. Described treatment: oral pan-JAK inhibitor, 5-10 mg twice daily. The sorting of PBMCs gave CD4+ and CD8+ T cells. It was cDNA, reverse transcribed from extracted RNA, that served as the sequencing template. The protocol was immunoSEQ multiplex PCR, while the TCRdb copy is restricted to in-frame clones and leaves out a portion. The table has 120,000 to 150,000 clones, around four fifths seen once; the top ten hold more than 20%. General study findings and limits: On tofacitinib, scalp and blood still held many of the expanded lesional clones.

V usage is TRBV7-6 and J usage is TRBJ2-3; D uncertain. This specimen was CD8+ T cells sorted from blood, taken at week 4, from a patient treated with tofacitinib. This clonotype originated in a human donor with alopecia areata. The CDR3 protein is CASSLGSGTDTQYF. In nucleotides, the CDR3 is TGTGCCAGCAGCTTAGGGAGTGGCACAGATACGCAGTATTTT. Variable domain in full (rest from reference TRBV7-6 and TRBJ2-3): GAGVSQSPRYKVTKRGQDVALRCDPISGHVSLYWYRQALGQGPEFLTYFNYEAQQDKSGLPNDRFSAERPEGSISTLTIQRTEQRDSAMYRCASSLGSGTDTQYFGPGTRLTVL.